Listed below are T cell receptor beta chains from one sample, sequenced in a study of early T cells in non-severe SARS-CoV-2 infection. TCRdb recomputed calls from the 5' RACE reads with MiXCR, one row per CDR3 protein. The sample contains tens of thousands of distinct CDR3 sequences, around 19% of which appear only once. This sample comprised whole blood, obtained at baseline. The receptor set was obtained from an adult who was a healthcare worker with PCR-confirmed SARS-CoV-2 infection or an uninfected control (not recorded which). Each CDR3 is given with its conserved first and last residue. Each record gives: D gene, V gene, clone size, J gene, CDR3 protein, CDR3 DNA. D genes are given only for firm matches. Not every row has a clone size; where given, it reads once, few, many or a size class.

d_call: -; v_call: TRBV4-2; clone_size: -; j_call: TRBJ1-1; cdr3_aa: CASSQSEFNTEAFF; cdr3_nt: TGTGCCAGCAGCCAGTCGGAGTTTAACACTGAAGCTTTCTTT
d_call: -; v_call: TRBV29-1; clone_size: -; j_call: TRBJ2-3; cdr3_aa: CSVGVSAAPDTQYF; cdr3_nt: TGCAGCGTTGGGGTAAGCGCGGCCCCAGATACGCAGTATTTT
d_call: -; v_call: TRBV28; clone_size: -; j_call: TRBJ1-5; cdr3_aa: CASSLQRHYPHF; cdr3_nt: TGTGCCAGCAGTTTACAGAGACACTATCCGCATTTT
d_call: -; v_call: TRBV11-2; clone_size: -; j_call: TRBJ1-1; cdr3_aa: CASSANSYTEAFF; cdr3_nt: TGTGCCAGCAGCGCAAACAGTTACACTGAAGCTTTCTTT
d_call: -; v_call: TRBV5-1; clone_size: few; j_call: TRBJ1-4; cdr3_aa: CASSLGGATNEKLFF; cdr3_nt: TGCGCCAGCAGCTTGGGTGGAGCAACTAATGAAAAACTGTTTTTT
d_call: -; v_call: TRBV21-1; clone_size: -; j_call: TRBJ2-5; cdr3_aa: CASSKGDRQETQYF; cdr3_nt: TGTGCCAGCAGCAAGGGGGACAGACAAGAGACCCAGTACTTC
d_call: -; v_call: TRBV20-1; clone_size: -; j_call: TRBJ1-2; cdr3_aa: CSARDLAGLNGYTF; cdr3_nt: TGCAGTGCTAGAGATCTGGCAGGGCTTAATGGCTACACCTTC
d_call: -; v_call: TRBV20-1; clone_size: -; j_call: TRBJ2-2; cdr3_aa: CSASRPTRNTGELFF; cdr3_nt: TGCAGTGCTAGCCGACCGACAAGGAACACCGGGGAGCTGTTTTTT
d_call: -; v_call: TRBV7-6; clone_size: many; j_call: TRBJ1-3; cdr3_aa: CASSLYRDSTGNTIYF; cdr3_nt: TGTGCCAGCAGCTTGTACAGGGATTCTACTGGAAACACCATATATTTT
d_call: -; v_call: TRBV4-2; clone_size: -; j_call: TRBJ2-2; cdr3_aa: CASSQGRASGELFF; cdr3_nt: TGTGCCAGCAGCCAAGGGCGGGCGAGCGGGGAGCTGTTTTTT
d_call: TRBD1; v_call: TRBV29-1; clone_size: few; j_call: TRBJ2-4; cdr3_aa: CSVEDFTGGLAKNIQYF; cdr3_nt: TGCAGCGTTGAAGATTTCACAGGGGGACTAGCCAAAAACATTCAGTACTTC
d_call: -; v_call: TRBV6-6; clone_size: many; j_call: TRBJ1-1; cdr3_aa: CASSYPTNSLNTEAFF; cdr3_nt: TGTGCCAGCAGTTACCCAACCAATTCACTCAACACTGAAGCTTTCTTT
d_call: -; v_call: TRBV7-6; clone_size: few; j_call: TRBJ1-1; cdr3_aa: CASSFHPNTEAFF; cdr3_nt: TGTGCCAGCAGCTTTCATCCCAACACTGAAGCTTTCTTT
d_call: -; v_call: TRBV7-2; clone_size: few; j_call: TRBJ1-2; cdr3_aa: CASSSRENYYGYTF; cdr3_nt: TGTGCCAGCAGCTCTAGGGAGAATTACTATGGCTACACCTTC
d_call: -; v_call: TRBV5-6; clone_size: -; j_call: TRBJ1-5; cdr3_aa: CASSLAAAYSNQPQHF; cdr3_nt: TGTGCCAGCAGCTTGGCGGCCGCGTATAGCAATCAGCCCCAGCATTTT
d_call: TRBD1; v_call: TRBV29-1; clone_size: many; j_call: TRBJ1-1; cdr3_aa: CSVTAQGASDTEAFF; cdr3_nt: TGCAGCGTTACGGCCCAGGGGGCGTCGGACACTGAAGCTTTCTTT
d_call: TRBD1; v_call: TRBV6-2/TRBV6-3; clone_size: many; j_call: TRBJ2-7; cdr3_aa: CASSRDQGVAYEQYF; cdr3_nt: TGTGCCAGCAGCCGGGACCAGGGGGTCGCCTACGAGCAGTACTTC
d_call: -; v_call: TRBV14; clone_size: -; j_call: TRBJ1-2; cdr3_aa: CASSHSRPFGYTF; cdr3_nt: TGTGCCAGCAGCCATAGTCGCCCCTTTGGCTACACCTTC
d_call: TRBD1; v_call: TRBV18; clone_size: -; j_call: TRBJ1-2; cdr3_aa: CASSPGTEAYGYTF; cdr3_nt: TGTGCCAGCTCACCGGGGACAGAAGCATATGGCTACACCTTC
d_call: -; v_call: TRBV12-3/TRBV12-4; clone_size: -; j_call: TRBJ2-7; cdr3_aa: CASSLTIPPSGEQYF; cdr3_nt: TGTGCCAGCAGTTTAACCATCCCGCCAAGCGGCGAGCAGTACTTC
d_call: -; v_call: TRBV12-3/TRBV12-4; clone_size: many; j_call: TRBJ2-1; cdr3_aa: CASSLRGSNEQFF; cdr3_nt: TGTGCCAGCAGTTTACGGGGTTCCAATGAGCAGTTCTTC
d_call: TRBD1; v_call: TRBV18; clone_size: -; j_call: TRBJ1-4; cdr3_aa: CASSRDSLNEKLFF; cdr3_nt: TGTGCCAGCTCACGGGACAGCCTTAATGAAAAACTGTTTTTT
d_call: -; v_call: TRBV15; clone_size: few; j_call: TRBJ2-3; cdr3_aa: CATSLVAAPDTQYF; cdr3_nt: TGTGCCACCAGCCTCGTAGCGGCCCCAGATACGCAGTATTTT
d_call: -; v_call: TRBV28; clone_size: -; j_call: TRBJ1-5; cdr3_aa: CATQPPGSLPQHF; cdr3_nt: TGTGCCACTCAACCTCCGGGATCTCTGCCCCAGCATTTT
d_call: -; v_call: TRBV12-3/TRBV12-4; clone_size: few; j_call: TRBJ2-7; cdr3_aa: CASSPLDRQFYEQYF; cdr3_nt: TGTGCCAGCAGCCCCCTTGATAGACAGTTCTACGAGCAGTACTTC
d_call: TRBD2; v_call: TRBV3-1; clone_size: -; j_call: TRBJ2-1; cdr3_aa: CASSHVVGTSGNNEQFF; cdr3_nt: TGTGCCAGCAGCCATGTTGTCGGGACTAGCGGAAACAATGAGCAGTTCTTC
d_call: -; v_call: TRBV6-2/TRBV6-3; clone_size: -; j_call: TRBJ2-7; cdr3_aa: CASGPGTSYEQYF; cdr3_nt: TGTGCCAGCGGACCGGGGACCTCCTACGAGCAGTACTTC
d_call: TRBD1; v_call: TRBV27; clone_size: -; j_call: TRBJ2-7; cdr3_aa: CASSRQGVGEQYF; cdr3_nt: TGTGCCAGCAGTAGACAGGGTGTTGGAGAGCAGTACTTC
d_call: -; v_call: TRBV28; clone_size: -; j_call: TRBJ2-7; cdr3_aa: CASSLIQGIYEQYF; cdr3_nt: TGTGCCAGCAGTTTGATTCAGGGTATTTACGAGCAGTACTTC
d_call: TRBD1; v_call: TRBV6-5; clone_size: -; j_call: TRBJ1-2; cdr3_aa: CASSYGGTEYGYTF; cdr3_nt: TGTGCCAGCAGTTATGGCGGGACAGAGTATGGCTACACCTTC
d_call: -; v_call: TRBV20-1; clone_size: many; j_call: TRBJ1-2; cdr3_aa: CSARPNYGYTF; cdr3_nt: TGCAGTGCTAGACCTAACTATGGCTACACCTTC
d_call: -; v_call: TRBV7-9; clone_size: -; j_call: TRBJ2-3; cdr3_aa: CASSFRTPDTQYF; cdr3_nt: TGTGCCAGCAGCTTTCGGACCCCAGATACGCAGTATTTT
d_call: TRBD1; v_call: TRBV7-2; clone_size: -; j_call: TRBJ2-4; cdr3_aa: CASSPQGATKNIQYF; cdr3_nt: TGTGCCAGCAGCCCACAGGGGGCAACCAAAAACATTCAGTACTTC
d_call: TRBD2; v_call: TRBV12-3/TRBV12-4; clone_size: -; j_call: TRBJ2-1; cdr3_aa: CASSLSSGRYNEQFF; cdr3_nt: TGTGCCAGCAGTTTGAGTAGCGGGAGGTACAATGAGCAGTTCTTC
d_call: -; v_call: TRBV20-1; clone_size: -; j_call: TRBJ1-1; cdr3_aa: CSAVYTGRMNTEAFF; cdr3_nt: TGCAGTGCTGTTTATACAGGGAGGATGAACACTGAAGCTTTCTTT
d_call: TRBD1; v_call: TRBV5-1; clone_size: -; j_call: TRBJ2-7; cdr3_aa: CASSLAGQGTYEQYF; cdr3_nt: TGCGCCAGCAGCTTAGCGGGACAGGGGACATACGAGCAGTACTTC